The T cell receptor (beta chain) described here comes from a study of T cells in localized non-small cell lung cancer. Sequencing used immunoSEQ multiplex PCR; TCRdb keeps in-frame clones, though not all of them. This table holds more than 40,000 clones, 86% found once. Per the germline V gene, CDR1 is LNHDA and CDR2 is SQIVND (reference sequence). The CDR3 covers 12 residues. After removal of 8 bases from V and 5 bases from J, the junction contained 4 bases not matched to a gene. The clonotype originates from a man aged 40 to 70 with stage II lung adenocarcinoma. Sample: PBMCs, taken before any cancer treatment. V and J are TRBV19 and TRBJ2-7; 9 nucleotides align to TRBD2. CDR3 amino acids: CASGGGGNEQYF. The CDR3 bases are TGTGCCAGTGGCGGGGGGGGCAACGAGCAGTACTTC.